These 21 T cell receptor beta chains originate from one sample sequenced in a study of Ad26.COV2.S vaccination and SARS-CoV-2 variants. Treatment of the sample: 15 to 20 received Ad26.COV2.S at low or high dose, single or two shots; about 5 received placebo; per-sample allocation not given. Sample collection was performed on day 63 after the first vaccine or placebo injection. Here immunoSEQ multiplex PCR was the method, and the copy in TCRdb shows in-frame clones only, minus some. The sample gives hundreds of thousands of clones, about 87% of which show up once; approximately 5.9% is in the top ten. Sequenced material: peripheral blood, taken in a trial of Ad26.COV2.S vaccine versus placebo. These receptors all come from a person aged 18-60 years who received the Ad26.COV2.S COVID-19 vaccine or a placebo.

This chain connects TRBV3-1 (or the pseudogene TRBV3-2) to TRBJ1-5; 8 bases agree with TRBD1. Germline assignment: CDR1 LGHDT and CDR2 YNNKEL (reference sequence). V was pared by 6 bases and J by 1 base, with 8 bases of the junction left unmatched. The CDR3 contains 16 residues. The chain's CDR3 is CASSPGQGLSNQPQHF. For the CDR3, the DNA is TGTGCCAGCAGTCCTGGACAGGGTTTAAGCAATCAGCCCCAGCATTTT.

This sequence joins TRBV7-9 and TRBJ1-6; TRBD1 is a possible D gene (5 bases). The V gene lost 3 bases and the J gene lost 7 bases, with 10 bases spanning the gap. Looked up from germline, CDR1 is SEHNR and CDR2 is FQNEAQ (reference sequence). This CDR3 has 14 residues. CDR3 amino acids: CASSFGAGNSPLHF. CDR3 coding DNA: TGTGCCAGCAGCTTCGGGGCTGGCAATTCACCCCTCCACTTT. Filled out from reference TRBV7-9 and TRBJ1-6, the complete variable domain reads DTGVSQNPRHKITKRGQNVTFRCDPISEHNRLYWYRQTLGQGPEFLTYFQNEAQLEKSRLLSDRFSAERPKGSFSTLEIQRTEQGDSAMYLCASSFGAGNSPLHFGNGTRLTVT.

This clone came up once. The chain combines TRBV7-6 with TRBJ2-5; 7 bases fit TRBD1. V was clipped by 5 bases and J by 5 bases; unmatched bases: 11. This CDR3 is built from 15 residues. The V gene's germline CDR1 is SGHVS and CDR2 FNYEAQ. The CDR3 sequence is CASSTTPTGMETQYF. CDR3 coding DNA: TGTGCCAGCAGCACTACCCCGACAGGGATGGAGACCCAGTACTTC.

The chain carries TRBV5-4 and TRBJ1-2; 8 positions match TRBD1. Trimming at V came to 1 base and at J to 7 bases, leaving 3 bases not matched to a gene. Germline V gene lookup returns CDR1 SGHNT and CDR2 YYREEE (reference sequence). CDR3 length equals 13 residues. The CDR3 protein is CASSLQGAGGYTF. CDR3 coding DNA: TGTGCCAGCAGCTTGCAGGGGGCTGGTGGCTACACCTTC. The complete variable domain, with remaining parts taken from reference TRBV5-4 and TRBJ1-2, reads ETGVTQSPTHLIKTRGQQVTLRCSSQSGHNTVSWYQQALGQGPQFIFQYYREEENGRGNFPPRFSGLQFPNYSSELNVNALELDDSALYLCASSLQGAGGYTFGSGTRLTVV.

This clone was recorded only once. V and J are TRBV3-1 (or the pseudogene TRBV3-2) and TRBJ1-6; D gene uncertain. The V gene's germline CDR1 is LGHDT and CDR2 YNNKEL (reference sequence). V was pared by 4 bases and J by 10 bases, with 11 bases between. The CDR3 totals 13 residues. CDR3 nucleotides: TGTGCCAGCAGCCCCCGAATAAACTCACCCCTCCACTTT. As protein: CASSPRINSPLHF.

The V call is TRBV3-1 (or the pseudogene TRBV3-2), the J call TRBJ1-3; possible D gene TRBD1, 5 bases. Deletions cut 0 bases from V and 1 base from J, with 10 bases between. The CDR3 extends over 16 amino acids. Germline CDR1 reads LGHDT; CDR2 reads YNNKEL (reference sequence). The CDR3 DNA reads TGTGCCAGCAGCCAAGAACACGGGGGATCTGGAAACACCATATATTTT. It encodes CASSQEHGGSGNTIYF.

The chain employs TRBV27 and TRBJ1-5; D is uncertain. The CDR3 sequence is 15 residues long. The V gene lost 0 bases and the J gene lost 9 bases, with 15 bases spanning the gap. The germline V gene has CDR1 MNHEY and CDR2 SMNVEV (reference sequence). The CDR3 spells CASSLSMAGNVPQHF. In DNA form, the CDR3 reads TGTGCCAGCAGTTTATCGATGGCGGGGAATGTGCCCCAGCATTTT.

The V gene is TRBV18, the J gene TRBJ1-3, with 8 positions matching TRBD1. CDR1 is KGHSH and CDR2 is LQKENI in the germline V gene. CDR3 length: 15 amino acids. V lost 2 bases, J lost 7 bases, and 7 bases stayed unmatched. The CDR3 DNA reads as TGTGCCAGCTCACCAACCCAGGACAGGGCGAACACCATATATTTT. It codes for CASSPTQDRANTIYF.

This sequence joins TRBV6-5 and TRBJ1-4; a weak D match, TRBD1 (6 bases). The V gene's germline CDR1 is MNHEY and CDR2 SVGAGI. There are 15 residues in the CDR3. V lost 7 bases to trimming and J lost 4 bases, with 16 bases between them. CDR3 DNA: TGTGCCAGCATCGAGGGGGGGCTCGGTAATGAAAAACTGTTTTTT. Its protein is CASIEGGLGNEKLFF.

The CDR3 spells CASSLGQREGPDTQYF. The CDR3 region has the DNA TGTGCCAGCAGCTTGGGTCAGCGGGAGGGGCCAGATACGCAGTATTTT. The J gene is TRBJ2-3, the V gene TRBV7-3, with 10 bases aligning to TRBD2. V shed 3 bases, J shed 4 bases, and the junction held 7 bases outside the gene matches. This CDR3 region has 16 residues. CDR1 and CDR2 (germline): SGHTA, FQGTGA.

The rearrangement uses TRBV6-2 or TRBV6-3 and TRBJ2-1; the D is unclear. The CDR3 is 15 amino acids. The V gene's germline CDR1 is MNHEY and CDR2 SVGEGT. Deletions cut 0 bases from V and 1 base from J, with 7 bases between. The CDR3 DNA reads as TGTGCCAGCAGTTACTCGATGGGATCCTACAATGAGCAGTTCTTC. As protein: CASSYSMGSYNEQFF.

In this sample, this clone turned up a few times. The V and J genes are TRBV6-5 and TRBJ1-1; no clear D. V was shortened by 0 bases and J by 0 bases, with 11 bases between the two germline ends. Germline CDR1 MNHEY, CDR2 SVGAGI. The CDR3 extends over 16 amino acids. The CDR3 bases are TGTGCCAGCAGTTACTCGGCCGGGGTAATGAACACTGAAGCTTTCTTT. This gives the protein CASSYSAGVMNTEAFF.

A word on this clone: A read error may account for a junction end that differs from germline. The chain employs TRBV3-1 (or the pseudogene TRBV3-2) and TRBJ1-6; D perhaps matches TRBD1 (6 bases). Germline loops: CDR1 LGHDT, CDR2 YNNKEL (reference sequence). The CDR3 has 13 amino acids. The CDR3 is CASSQGGLSPLHF. DNA for the CDR3: TGTGCCAGCAGTCAAGGGGGGCTTTCACCCCTCCACTTT.

There are a few counts of this clone. The chain recombines TRBV7-3 with TRBJ1-6; the match to TRBD1 covers 9 bases. Germline CDR1 SGHTA, CDR2 FQGTGA. The CDR3 spans 15 residues. Trimming at V came to 5 bases and at J to 7 bases, leaving 6 bases not matched to a gene. CDR3 sequence reads: CASSELGQGNSPLHF. CDR3 sequence (DNA): TGTGCCAGCAGCGAATTGGGACAGGGAAATTCACCCCTCCACTTT.

The chain couples TRBV28 to TRBJ2-2; 7 nucleotides agree with TRBD2. This CDR3 contains 18 residues. J was trimmed by 3 bases and V by 4 bases; bases with no gene match: 14. The germline CDR1 and CDR2 sequences are MDHEN and SYDVKM. The CDR3 nucleotides read TGTGCCAGCAGTTCCCCCCCGGCGGGAGTCGGGTACACCGGGGAGCTGTTTTTT. It encodes CASSSPPAGVGYTGELFF. The full variable domain, with the rest looked up from reference TRBV28 and TRBJ2-2, is DVKVTQSSRYLVKRTGEKVFLECVQDMDHENMFWYRQDPGLGLRLIYFSYDVKMKEKGDIPEGYSVSREKKERFSLILESASTNQTSMYLCASSSPPAGVGYTGELFFGEGSRLTVL.

This clone has a single count. The chain uses TRBV6-5 and TRBJ1-1; 7 nucleotides line up with TRBD1. CDR1 and CDR2 from the germline V gene are MNHEY and SVGAGI. The ends lost 0 bases at V and 5 bases at J; junction bases unmatched: 3. The length of the CDR3 is 14 residues. The CDR3 sequence: CASSYSQGRTEAFF. DNA for the CDR3: TGTGCCAGCAGTTACTCACAGGGGCGTACTGAAGCTTTCTTT.

This chain uses TRBV6-5 with TRBJ2-7; no definite D call. V lost 8 bases, J lost 2 bases, and 10 bases lay in between. Germline CDR1 reads MNHEY; CDR2 reads SVGAGI. The CDR3 is made up of 12 amino acids. The CDR3: CASSAGPYEQYF. For the CDR3, the DNA is TGTGCCAGCTCCGCAGGTCCCTACGAGCAGTACTTC.

The rearrangement joins TRBV13 to TRBJ1-3; 7 bases agree with TRBD1. Trimming cost V 5 bases and J 4 bases; bases outside gene matches: 11. Looked up from germline, CDR1 is PRHDT and CDR2 is FYEKMQ (reference sequence). This CDR3 spans 16 amino acids. The CDR3 DNA reads as TGTGCCAGCAGCCCAAGCTTAGAACAGGGGGGAAACACCATATATTTT. Translating it yields CASSPSLEQGGNTIYF.

This chain links TRBV6-5 with TRBJ2-5; D possibly corresponds to TRBD2 (6 bases). Germline lookup yields CDR1 MNHEY and CDR2 SVGAGI. V gave up 0 bases and J gave up 5 bases, with 10 bases separating them. This CDR3 comprises 14 residues. The CDR3 loop is CASSYSGAGETQYF. For the CDR3, the DNA is TGTGCCAGCAGTTACTCGGGCGCGGGGGAGACCCAGTACTTC.

This clone was observed a handful of times. The V and J genes are TRBV5-6 and TRBJ1-1, with a tentative D call TRBD1 (5 bases). CDR1 is SGHDT, CDR2 YYEEEE, per germline. The CDR3 sequence is 13 residues long. Trimming left V 0 bases short and J 6 bases short, with 9 bases between. The DNA for the CDR3 is TGTGCCAGCAGCTTGGCCGGGGGGGCTGAAGCTTTCTTT. It codes for CASSLAGGAEAFF. The complete variable domain, with remaining parts taken from reference TRBV5-6 and TRBJ1-1, reads DAGVTQSPTHLIKTRGQQVTLRCSPKSGHDTVSWYQQALGQGPQFIFQYYEEEERQRGNFPDRFSGHQFPNYSSELNVNALLLGDSALYLCASSLAGGAEAFFGQGTRLTVV.

The chain joins TRBV11-2 to TRBJ2-1; perhaps TRBD2 as D (6 bases). V was pared by 10 bases and J by 4 bases, with 17 bases between. CDR1 is SGHAT, CDR2 FQNNGV, per germline. The CDR3 sequence is 14 residues long. The CDR3 region has the DNA TGTGCCATCGATGGACGGGAGCGGTACAATGAGCAGTTCTTC. Amino acids: CAIDGRERYNEQFF.